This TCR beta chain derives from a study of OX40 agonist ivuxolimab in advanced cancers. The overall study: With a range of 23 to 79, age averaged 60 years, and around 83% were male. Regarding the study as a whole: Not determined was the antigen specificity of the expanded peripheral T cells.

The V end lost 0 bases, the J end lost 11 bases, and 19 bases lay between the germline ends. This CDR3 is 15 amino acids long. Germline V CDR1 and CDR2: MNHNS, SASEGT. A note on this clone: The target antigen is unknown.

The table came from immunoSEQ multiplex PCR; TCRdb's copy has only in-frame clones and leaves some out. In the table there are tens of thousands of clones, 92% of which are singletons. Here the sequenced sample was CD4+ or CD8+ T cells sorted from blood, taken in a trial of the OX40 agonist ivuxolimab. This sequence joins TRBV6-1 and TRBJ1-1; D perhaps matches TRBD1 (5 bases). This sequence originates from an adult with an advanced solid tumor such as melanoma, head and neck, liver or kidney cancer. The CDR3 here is CASSEARGIAGAAFF. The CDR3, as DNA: TGTGCCAGCAGTGAAGCGCGGGGGATAGCAGGCGCGGCTTTCTTT.